This TCR beta chain was found in a study of T cell responses to AZD1222 COVID-19 vaccine. Regarding the study as a whole: Spike-specific TCR breadth rose after two AZD1222 doses, and depth rose as well. Donors in the cohort were predominantly white British and more often female, and clonal diversity was possibly underestimated.

Sequencing used immunoSEQ multiplex PCR; TCRdb keeps in-frame clones, though not all of them. In the table there are some 150,000 clones, less than 90% of which are singletons. A word on this clone: What it binds is unknown.

The V gene lost 6 bases and the J gene lost 1 base, with 8 bases spanning the gap. The CDR3 loop spans 13 amino acids. V gene TRBV12-3 or TRBV12-4 combines with J gene TRBJ2-3; D is unclear. The source material was peripheral blood, sampled on day 0 of AZD1222 vaccination. The sequence came from an adult in good health. CDR3 in amino acids: CASSYHGTDTQYF. CDR3 nucleotide sequence: TGTGCCAGCAGCTACCACGGCACAGATACGCAGTATTTT.